This T cell receptor (beta chain) originates from a study of beta chain features in type 1 diabetes. Study context: Over all samples combined, about 99,000,000 sorted cells were examined. Study-wide points: Researchers caution that PCR might favor shorter templates, equally among patients and controls.

Sequencing targeted expressed TCRB transcripts, as all isolated RNA had been reverse transcribed. TCRdb's table, derived via immunoSEQ multiplex PCR, lists solely in-frame clones and lacks some. The data show 160,000 or so clones, around 10% seen once. This CDR3 comprises 15 residues. Germline V gives CDR1 SNHLY, CDR2 FYNNEI. Trimming shortened V by 4 bases and J by 1 base, and 11 bases separated the two germline ends. This clone was seen a few times. Its antigen remains unknown. Sample: central memory CD4+ T cells from blood. The V gene is TRBV2, the J gene TRBJ2-4; perhaps TRBD1 as D (5 bases). The receptor was derived from a man aged 18 to 29 in good health. The CDR3 spells CASSGQGMAKNIQYF. CDR3 sequence (DNA): TGTGCCAGCAGTGGGCAGGGAATGGCCAAAAACATTCAGTACTTC.